A selection of T cell receptor beta chains follows, all from one sample in a study of T cells in Graves' hyperthyroidism and ophthalmopathy. TCRdb processed the multiplex PCR reads anew with MiXCR; each CDR3 protein has one entry. The data contain around 300,000 distinct CDR3 sequences, roughly 15% of them singletons. Sequencing was performed on blood. Receptor source: a young woman with Graves' hyperthyroidism that later progressed to Graves' ophthalmopathy. CDR3s include the opening cysteine and the closing phenylalanine or tryptophan. A D gene is named only where the DNA matches it firmly. A row's size may be missing; if present it is once, few, many or a size class.

j_call d_call clone_size v_call cdr3_aa cdr3_nt
TRBJ2-7 . many TRBV10-3 CAISELSSAYEQYF TGTGCCATCAGTGAACTTTCTAGCGCCTACGAGCAGTACTTC
TRBJ2-1 TRBD2 many TRBV7-9 CASSPRRSRGLAGIYNEQFF TGTGCCAGCAGCCCAAGAAGAAGCCGCGGACTAGCGGGAATCTACAATGAGCAGTTCTTC
TRBJ1-2 TRBD1 . TRBV6-2/TRBV6-3 CASTPPLGQGGSGYTF TGTGCCAGCACCCCCCCTCTGGGACAGGGGGGCTCTGGCTACACCTTC
TRBJ2-2 . . TRBV7-9 CASSFAKSTNTGELFF TGTGCCAGCAGCTTTGCCAAATCCACGAACACCGGGGAGCTGTTTTTT
TRBJ2-6 . . TRBV6-5 CASSYGPTPGANVLTF TGTGCCAGCAGCTATGGACCTACACCCGGGGCCAACGTCCTGACTTTC
TRBJ2-1 . many TRBV9 CASSVDPGARGNEQFF TGTGCCAGCAGCGTAGACCCGGGGGCGAGGGGCAATGAGCAGTTCTTC
TRBJ2-7 . many TRBV20-1 CSARPPYFIRDGDSYEQYF TGCAGTGCTAGACCTCCATACTTCATCCGGGACGGAGACTCCTACGAGCAGTACTTC
TRBJ2-3 TRBD1 many TRBV24-1 CATSTTGGMPDTQYF TGTGCCACCAGTACTACAGGGGGCATGCCAGATACGCAGTATTTT
TRBJ2-1 TRBD2 many TRBV27 CASSSHAQTSGNNEQFF TGTGCCAGCAGTTCACACGCACAGACTAGCGGAAACAATGAGCAGTTCTTC
TRBJ2-5 TRBD1 many TRBV30 CAWRSPGQGQRETQYF TGTGCCTGGAGGAGTCCGGGACAGGGGCAAAGAGAGACCCAGTACTTC
TRBJ2-2 . few TRBV7-9 CASGMGTLDTGELFF TGTGCCAGCGGGATGGGGACTTTGGACACCGGGGAGCTGTTTTTT
TRBJ2-1 TRBD2 many TRBV6-5 CASSYSVGAGGYNEQFF TGTGCCAGCAGTTACTCCGTCGGAGCGGGAGGGTACAATGAGCAGTTCTTC
TRBJ2-7 . many TRBV11-2 CASSLQPEITYEQYF TGTGCCAGCAGCTTACAACCCGAGATCACCTACGAGCAGTACTTC
TRBJ1-6 . many TRBV30 CAWSGAANSPLHF TGTGCCTGGAGTGGGGCCGCTAATTCACCCCTCCACTTT
TRBJ1-5 . many TRBV6-1 CASKRNSNQPQHF TGTGCCAGCAAGCGGAACAGCAATCAGCCCCAGCATTTT
TRBJ2-5 . many TRBV6-1 CASSQVRLGQETQYF TGTGCCAGCAGCCAGGTGAGGCTTGGCCAAGAGACCCAGTACTTC
TRBJ2-7 . many TRBV5-1 CASSLASTLSYEQYF TGCGCCAGCAGCTTGGCAAGCACCCTCTCCTACGAGCAGTACTTC
TRBJ2-3 . . TRBV19 CASSANRGGLTDTQYF TGTGCCAGTAGCGCAAACAGGGGGGGGTTGACAGATACGCAGTATTTT
TRBJ2-5 TRBD2 . TRBV28 CASCSLAGGQETQYF TGTGCCAGCTGTTCTCTAGCGGGGGGCCAAGAGACCCAGTACTTC
TRBJ2-5 TRBD2 . TRBV5-1 CASSLGLGLAAQETQYF TGCGCCAGCAGCTTGGGCCTGGGACTAGCGGCACAAGAGACCCAGTACTTC
TRBJ2-2 . many TRBV24-1 CATSDTGQNTGELFF TGTGCCACCAGTGATACCGGCCAGAACACCGGGGAGCTGTTTTTT
TRBJ1-3 . . TRBV10-3 CAISESRQELRSGNTIYF TGTGCCATCAGTGAGTCCCGACAGGAACTTAGATCTGGAAACACCATATATTTT
TRBJ2-1 TRBD1 few TRBV6-1 CASSFPDRTGDNEQFF TGTGCCAGCAGTTTCCCGGATAGGACAGGGGACAATGAGCAGTTCTTC
TRBJ2-5 . few TRBV19 CASSIRQGTVQETQYF TGTGCCAGTAGTATACGCCAGGGGACGGTCCAAGAGACCCAGTACTTC
TRBJ2-2 TRBD1 many TRBV7-8 CASSLRGREIDGELFF TGTGCCAGCAGCCTTAGGGGGCGCGAAATTGACGGGGAGCTGTTTTTT
TRBJ1-5 . . TRBV27 CASSFEAGNQPQHF TGTGCCAGCAGTTTTGAGGCGGGCAATCAGCCCCAGCATTTT
TRBJ2-2 TRBD2 many TRBV7-2 CASSLEAALARTGELFF TGTGCCAGCAGCTTAGAGGCCGCACTAGCGAGGACCGGGGAGCTGTTTTTT
TRBJ1-2 . few TRBV6-1 CASSHPREVRGYTF TGTGCCAGCTCGCACCCCAGGGAAGTTCGGGGCTACACCTTC
TRBJ1-2 TRBD1 many TRBV24-1 CATSNSGTGPYGYTF TGTGCCACCAGTAACTCCGGGACAGGGCCCTATGGCTACACCTTC
TRBJ1-1 . many TRBV3-1 CASSPGTITEAFF TGTGCCAGCAGCCCTGGGACAATCACTGAAGCTTTCTTT
TRBJ2-5 . few TRBV3-1 CASSPRRTLSETQYF TGTGCCAGCAGCCCCCGACGGACTCTTTCTGAGACCCAGTACTTC
TRBJ2-3 TRBD2 . TRBV7-9 CASSLVAGLSTDTQYF TGTGCCAGCAGCTTAGTGGCGGGACTAAGCACAGATACGCAGTATTTT
TRBJ2-1 TRBD2 many TRBV29-1 CSVRGSGSFDEQFF TGCAGCGTTCGGGGTAGCGGGAGCTTTGATGAGCAGTTCTTC
TRBJ2-3 . few TRBV14 CASSLQGVTQYF TGTGCCAGCAGCCTTCAGGGAGTTACGCAGTATTTT
TRBJ1-1 TRBD1 many TRBV6-1 CASSSAGTGNTEAFF TGTGCCAGCAGTTCCGCCGGGACAGGGAACACTGAAGCTTTCTTT
TRBJ2-2 TRBD2 . TRBV19 CASRTLASPGSGRYTGELFF TGTGCCAGTAGAACCCTCGCCTCCCCGGGTAGCGGGAGGTATACCGGGGAGCTGTTTTTT
TRBJ1-2 . many TRBV4-2 CASSQDSTDFIGYTF TGTGCCAGCAGCCAAGACAGCACGGACTTTATCGGCTACACCTTC
TRBJ2-7 . many TRBV20-1 CSARGADPYEQYF TGCAGTGCCCGTGGGGCAGACCCATACGAGCAGTACTTC
TRBJ2-1 . many TRBV6-1 CASPKTGRAGRSYNEQFF TGTGCCAGCCCTAAGACAGGGCGTGCGGGACGTTCCTACAATGAGCAGTTCTTC
TRBJ2-2 TRBD2 . TRBV27 CASSPELAGVTGELFF TGTGCCAGCAGTCCGGAACTAGCGGGAGTCACCGGGGAGCTGTTTTTT
TRBJ2-5 TRBD2 few TRBV20-1 CAREVEETQYF TGCGCTCGGGAGGTTGAAGAGACCCAGTACTTC
TRBJ2-1 TRBD2 many TRBV11-2 CASSLGSGGPLWNEQFF TGTGCCAGCAGCTTAGGAAGCGGGGGGCCCTTATGGAATGAGCAGTTCTTC
TRBJ2-1 . . TRBV6-2/TRBV6-3 CASHPSQYSYNEQFF TGTGCCAGCCATCCGTCCCAGTACTCCTACAATGAGCAGTTCTTC
TRBJ2-7 TRBD1 many TRBV6-5 CASSYSTDRDHEQYF TGTGCCAGCAGTTACTCTACCGACAGGGACCACGAGCAGTACTTC
TRBJ2-2 . many TRBV2 CASRSSEANTGELFF TGTGCCAGCAGATCGAGCGAGGCGAACACCGGGGAGCTGTTTTTT
TRBJ2-3 TRBD2 . TRBV4-1 CASSLITSERSSTDTQYF TGCGCCAGCAGTCTTATAACTAGCGAAAGGTCTAGCACAGATACGCAGTATTTT
TRBJ1-5 . many TRBV5-8 CASSLEPTPRSPQHF TGTGCCAGCAGCTTGGAACCGACCCCCCGATCGCCCCAGCATTTT
TRBJ2-2 TRBD2 . TRBV24-1 CATSSAGIPGELFF TGTGCCACCAGTTCAGCGGGAATTCCCGGGGAGCTGTTTTTT
TRBJ2-7 . few TRBV11-2 CASSPLAGKHEQYF TGTGCCAGCAGCCCTCTTGCGGGCAAACACGAGCAGTACTTC
TRBJ2-1 . . TRBV7-3 CVSSSGYNEQFF TGTGTCAGCAGCTCAGGGTACAATGAGCAGTTCTTC
TRBJ1-1 . many TRBV2 CASLPWRANTEAFF TGTGCCAGCCTCCCCTGGAGGGCGAACACTGAAGCTTTCTTT
TRBJ2-5 . many TRBV6-1 CASSEARLPRETQYF TGTGCCAGCAGTGAAGCCAGATTACCCAGGGAGACCCAGTACTTC
TRBJ1-2 TRBD1 . TRBV15 CATSKTGGNGYTF TGTGCCACCAGCAAGACAGGGGGTAATGGCTACACCTTC
TRBJ2-1 TRBD1 few TRBV19 CASSTGTVLYNEQFF TGTGCCAGTAGTACCGGGACAGTCCTTTACAATGAGCAGTTCTTC